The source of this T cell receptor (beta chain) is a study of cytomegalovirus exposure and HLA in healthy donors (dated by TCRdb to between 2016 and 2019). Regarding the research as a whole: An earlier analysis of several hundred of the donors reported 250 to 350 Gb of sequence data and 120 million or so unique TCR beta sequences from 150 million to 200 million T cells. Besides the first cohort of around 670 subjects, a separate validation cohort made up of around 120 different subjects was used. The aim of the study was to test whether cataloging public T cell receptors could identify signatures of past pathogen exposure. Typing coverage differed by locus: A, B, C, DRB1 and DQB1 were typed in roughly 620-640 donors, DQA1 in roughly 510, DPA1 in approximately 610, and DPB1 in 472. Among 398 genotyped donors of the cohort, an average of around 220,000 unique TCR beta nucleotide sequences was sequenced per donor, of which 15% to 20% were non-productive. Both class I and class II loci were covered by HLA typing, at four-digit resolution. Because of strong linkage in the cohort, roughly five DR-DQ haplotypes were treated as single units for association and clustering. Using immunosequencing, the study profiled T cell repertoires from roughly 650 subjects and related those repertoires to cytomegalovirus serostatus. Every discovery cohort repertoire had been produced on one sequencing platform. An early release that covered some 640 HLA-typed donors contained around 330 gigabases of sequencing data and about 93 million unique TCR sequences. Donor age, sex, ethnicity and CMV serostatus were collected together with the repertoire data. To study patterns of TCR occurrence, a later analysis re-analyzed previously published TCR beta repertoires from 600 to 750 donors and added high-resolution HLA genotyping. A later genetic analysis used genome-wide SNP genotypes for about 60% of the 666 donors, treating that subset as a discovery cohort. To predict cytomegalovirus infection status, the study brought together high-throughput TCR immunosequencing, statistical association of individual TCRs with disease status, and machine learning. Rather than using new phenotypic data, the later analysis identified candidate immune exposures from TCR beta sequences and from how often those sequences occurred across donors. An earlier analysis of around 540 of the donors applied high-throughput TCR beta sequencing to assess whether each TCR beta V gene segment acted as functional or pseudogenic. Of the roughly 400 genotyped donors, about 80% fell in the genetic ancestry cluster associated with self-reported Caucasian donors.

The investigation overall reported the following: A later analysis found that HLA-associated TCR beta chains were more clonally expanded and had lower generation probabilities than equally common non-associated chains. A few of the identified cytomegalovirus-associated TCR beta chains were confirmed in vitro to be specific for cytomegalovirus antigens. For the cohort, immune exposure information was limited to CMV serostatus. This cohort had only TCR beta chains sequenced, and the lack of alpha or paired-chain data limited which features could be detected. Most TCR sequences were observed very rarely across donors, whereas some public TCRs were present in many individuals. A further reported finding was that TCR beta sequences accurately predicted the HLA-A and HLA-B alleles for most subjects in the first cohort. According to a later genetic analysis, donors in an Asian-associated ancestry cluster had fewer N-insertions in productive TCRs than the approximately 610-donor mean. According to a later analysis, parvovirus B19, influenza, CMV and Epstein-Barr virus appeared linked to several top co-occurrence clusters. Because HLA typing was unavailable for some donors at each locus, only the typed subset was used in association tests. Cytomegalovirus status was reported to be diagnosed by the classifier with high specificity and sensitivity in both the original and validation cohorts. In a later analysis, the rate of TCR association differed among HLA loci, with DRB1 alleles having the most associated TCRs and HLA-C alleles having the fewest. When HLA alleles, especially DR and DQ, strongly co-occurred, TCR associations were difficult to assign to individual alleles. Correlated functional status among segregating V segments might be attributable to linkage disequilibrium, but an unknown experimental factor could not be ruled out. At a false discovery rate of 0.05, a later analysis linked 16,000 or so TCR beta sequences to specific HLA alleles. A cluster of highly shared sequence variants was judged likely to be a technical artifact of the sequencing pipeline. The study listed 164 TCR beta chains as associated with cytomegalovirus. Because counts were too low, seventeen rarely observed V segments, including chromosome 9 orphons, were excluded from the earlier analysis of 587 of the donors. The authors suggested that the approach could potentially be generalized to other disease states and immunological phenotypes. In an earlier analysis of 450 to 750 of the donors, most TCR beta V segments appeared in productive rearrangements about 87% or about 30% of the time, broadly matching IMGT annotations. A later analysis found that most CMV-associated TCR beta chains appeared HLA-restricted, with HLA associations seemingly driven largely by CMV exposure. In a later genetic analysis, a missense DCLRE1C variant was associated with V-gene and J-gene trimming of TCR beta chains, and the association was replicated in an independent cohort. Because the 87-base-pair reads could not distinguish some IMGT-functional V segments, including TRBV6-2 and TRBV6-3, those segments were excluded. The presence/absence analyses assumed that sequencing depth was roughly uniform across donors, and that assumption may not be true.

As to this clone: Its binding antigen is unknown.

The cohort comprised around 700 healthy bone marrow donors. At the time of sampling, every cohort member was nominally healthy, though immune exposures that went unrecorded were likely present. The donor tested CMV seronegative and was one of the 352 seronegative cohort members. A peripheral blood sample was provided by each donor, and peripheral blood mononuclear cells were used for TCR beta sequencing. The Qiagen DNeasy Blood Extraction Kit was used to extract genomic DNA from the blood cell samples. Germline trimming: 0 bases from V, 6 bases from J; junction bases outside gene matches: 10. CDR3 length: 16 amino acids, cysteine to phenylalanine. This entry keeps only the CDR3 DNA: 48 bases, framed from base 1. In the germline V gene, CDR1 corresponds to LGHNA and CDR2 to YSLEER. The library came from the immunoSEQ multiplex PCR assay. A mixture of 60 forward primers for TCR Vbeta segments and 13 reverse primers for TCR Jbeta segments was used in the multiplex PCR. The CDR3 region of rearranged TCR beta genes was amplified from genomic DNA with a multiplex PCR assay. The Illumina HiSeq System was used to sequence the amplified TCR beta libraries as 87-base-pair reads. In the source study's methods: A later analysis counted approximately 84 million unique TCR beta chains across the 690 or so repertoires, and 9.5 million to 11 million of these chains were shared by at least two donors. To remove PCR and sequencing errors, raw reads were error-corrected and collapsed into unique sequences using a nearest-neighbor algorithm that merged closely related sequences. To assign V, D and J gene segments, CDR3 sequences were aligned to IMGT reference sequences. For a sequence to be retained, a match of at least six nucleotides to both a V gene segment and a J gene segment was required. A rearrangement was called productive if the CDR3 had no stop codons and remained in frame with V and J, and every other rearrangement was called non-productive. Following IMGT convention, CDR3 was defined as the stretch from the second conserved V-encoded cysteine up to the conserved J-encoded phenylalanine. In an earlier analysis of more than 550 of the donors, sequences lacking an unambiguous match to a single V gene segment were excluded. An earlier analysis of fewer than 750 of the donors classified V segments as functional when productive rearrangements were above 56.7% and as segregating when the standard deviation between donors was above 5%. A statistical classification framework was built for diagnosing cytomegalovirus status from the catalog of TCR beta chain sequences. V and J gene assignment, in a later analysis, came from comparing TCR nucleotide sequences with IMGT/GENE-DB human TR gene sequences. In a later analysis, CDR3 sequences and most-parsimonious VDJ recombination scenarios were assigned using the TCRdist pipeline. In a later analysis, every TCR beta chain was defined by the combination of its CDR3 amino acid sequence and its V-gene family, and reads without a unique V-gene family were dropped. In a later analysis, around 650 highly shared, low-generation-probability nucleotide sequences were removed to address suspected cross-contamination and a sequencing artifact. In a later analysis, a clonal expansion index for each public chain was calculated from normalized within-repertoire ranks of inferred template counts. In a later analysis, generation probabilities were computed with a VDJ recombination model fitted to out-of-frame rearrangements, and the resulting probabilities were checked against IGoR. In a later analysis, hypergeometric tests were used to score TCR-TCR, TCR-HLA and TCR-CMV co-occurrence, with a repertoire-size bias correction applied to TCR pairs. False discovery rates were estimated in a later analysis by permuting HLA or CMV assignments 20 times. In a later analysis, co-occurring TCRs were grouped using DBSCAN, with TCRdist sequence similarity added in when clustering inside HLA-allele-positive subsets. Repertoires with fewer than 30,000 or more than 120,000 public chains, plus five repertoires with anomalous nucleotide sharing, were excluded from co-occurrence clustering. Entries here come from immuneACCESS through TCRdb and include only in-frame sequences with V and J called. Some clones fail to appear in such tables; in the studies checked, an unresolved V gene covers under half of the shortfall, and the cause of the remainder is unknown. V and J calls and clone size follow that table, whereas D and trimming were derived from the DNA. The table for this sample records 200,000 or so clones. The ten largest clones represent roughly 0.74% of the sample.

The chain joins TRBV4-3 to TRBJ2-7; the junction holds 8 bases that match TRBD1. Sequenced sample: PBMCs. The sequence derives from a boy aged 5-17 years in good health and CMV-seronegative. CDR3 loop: CASSQDLGTGAFEQYF. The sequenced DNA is TGCGCCAGCAGCCAAGATCTCGGGACAGGCGCGTTCGAGCAGTACTTC.